This T cell receptor (beta chain) emerged from a study of T cells in localized non-small cell lung cancer. Study-wide points: A median of around 58 clones ranked among the top 100 in tumor appeared in adjacent lung. Tumor trailed uninvolved adjacent lung in T cell clonality, which peaked there.

J gave up 5 bases and V 6 bases, and 13 bases lay outside the gene matches. CDR3 size: 16 residues. Germline CDR1 reads KGHSH; CDR2 reads LQKENI. As for this clone: Its antigen remains unidentified.

The protocol was immunoSEQ multiplex PCR, while the TCRdb copy is restricted to in-frame clones and leaves out a portion. The sample comprises roughly 3,200 clones, around 25% of which are singletons, and roughly a fifth rests with the top ten. This receptor was obtained from a man between 40 and 75 years old with stage I lung adenocarcinoma. The sequences come from lung tumor tissue, collected before any cancer treatment. The J gene is TRBJ2-7, the V gene TRBV18; 10 positions agree with TRBD1. Here the CDR3 reads CASSPGQGMVINEQYF. Here the CDR3 DNA reads TGTGCCAGCTCTCCGGGACAGGGGATGGTAATTAACGAGCAGTACTTC.